This T cell receptor (beta chain) emerged from a study of CD8 T cells in ankylosing spondylitis. Study results and caveats: Significant enrichment of disease-linked clones was reportedly seen in matched ankylosing spondylitis synovial fluid. Blood from ankylosing spondylitis patients appeared to carry a characteristic eight-variant TCR beta motif. Earlier authors reported some of these motif variants in reactive arthritis synovial fluid and blood.

This clonotype was seen more than once but under ten times. Its target is not known. The TCR beta libraries were generated through quantitative 5'-RACE incorporating molecular barcodes. One entry per CDR3 protein results from TCRdb running MiXCR on the 5' RACE reads. The sample includes 45,000 to 65,000 distinct CDR3 sequences, 7.4% of them seen just once. Germline CDR1 SEHNR, CDR2 FQNEAQ (reference sequence). The CDR3 has 14 amino acids. The V end was cut by 8 bases, the J end by 6 bases, with 18 bases between. J is TRBJ2-3 and V is TRBV7-9; D is uncertain. The sequence was collected from a female donor with ankylosing spondylitis or in good health (not recorded which). Sequencing input: blood, either unsorted or a sorted T cell fraction (not recorded which). CDR3: CASQYTSPGDTQYF. CDR3 DNA sequence: TGTGCCAGCCAGTATACTTCCCCTGGGGATACGCAGTATTTT.